This T cell receptor (beta chain) was sequenced during a study of T cells after yellow fever vaccination. Germline assignment: CDR1 SGHAT and CDR2 FQNNGV. Trimming shortened V by 4 bases and J by 2 bases, and 1 base separated the two germline ends. CDR3 length equals 11 residues. This clonotype appeared many times. Its antigen is undetermined. The study's findings and limits: Overall, a small share of clonotypes was seen in both CD4 and CD8 compartments. Abundant bulk-population clonotypes could contaminate the FACS-sorted repertoires. A weaker but faster secondary response was observed, peaking on day 5 versus 15.

Generation of TCR cDNA used 5'RACE template switching (which added a universal primer site and UMIs). Each CDR3 protein is one row after TCRdb ran MiXCR on the 5' RACE reads. This table has under 400,000 distinct CDR3 sequences, 11% appearing once. The starting material was PBMCs, obtained on the day of the first yellow fever vaccination. The source is a man younger than 35 who received the YFV17D yellow fever vaccine. The chain links TRBV11-2 to TRBJ2-3; D unclear. The CDR3 nucleotides are TGTGCCAGCAGCTCCACAGATACGCAGTATTTT. It encodes CASSSTDTQYF.